This T cell receptor beta chain appears in the sequencing data of a study of human versus mouse CDR3 diversity and MHC coevolution. Cells were CD45RO-negative CD62L-positive naive CD4 T cells sorted from PBMCs. The table came from immunoSEQ multiplex PCR; TCRdb's copy has only in-frame clones and leaves some out. This table holds around 77,000 clones, around 90% found once. Study-level findings and limits: Mice had fewer CDR3 deletions and insertions than humans on average.

Trimming left V 2 bases short and J 4 bases short, with 6 bases between. Germline V gives CDR1 MNHNY, CDR2 SVGAGI (reference sequence). The length of the CDR3 is 13 residues. Regarding this clone: Its antigen is unidentified.

The receptor was derived from a person aged 30-70 years in good health. The chain has TRBV6-6 and TRBJ1-3; D gene unclear. Material: naive CD4+ T cells from blood. Noted subset: CD45RO-negative CD62L-positive naive CD4 T cells. CDR3 DNA sequence: TGTGCCAGCAGTTACACCACAGGAAACACCATATATTTT. Its translation is CASSYTTGNTIYF.